This T cell receptor beta chain was captured by sequencing in a study of T cells in Graves' hyperthyroidism and ophthalmopathy. Study-level points and caveats: Most thyroid clonotypes with frequency above 0.001 were detected in blood.

In its sample, this clonotype was seen many times. The target antigen is unknown. Germline CDR1 reads MRHNA; CDR2 reads SNTAGT. V dropped 0 bases and J dropped 9 bases, with 9 bases sitting between them. There are 13 residues in the CDR3. Amplification targeted TCR beta CDR3 regions from RNA transcripts. The HTBI primer set served for first-round RT-PCR of the TCR CDR3. One entry per CDR3 protein results from TCRdb running MiXCR on the multiplex PCR reads. The sample records 250,000 to 350,000 distinct CDR3 sequences, roughly 15% being singletons. Graves' hyperthyroidism without ophthalmopathy progression within 18 months was termed stable. Together with thyroid ultrasound, orbital computed tomography, serum thyroxine and TRAb, clinical symptoms were used for diagnoses. The PBMCs were sourced from fresh peripheral blood (approximately 10 ml).

Sample: blood. The chain uses TRBV6-4 and TRBJ2-1; a possible D gene is TRBD2 (6 bases). The source of this sequence is a man younger than 40 with Graves' hyperthyroidism. CDR3 amino acids: CASSDSLEGEQFF. The CDR3 DNA reads as TGTGCCAGCAGTGACTCGTTGGAGGGTGAGCAGTTCTTC.